This T cell receptor (beta chain) was retrieved from a study of CD8 T cells in Susac syndrome. RNA in amounts of roughly 0.5 to 1 ug was reverse transcribed with random hexamers. TCRdb ran MiXCR on the immunoSEQ multiplex PCR reads and lists one entry per CDR3 protein. Of a few hundred thousand distinct CDR3 sequences listed, just under 95% were seen once; the top ten hold 0.055% to 0.075%. Concerning this clonotype itself: Its antigen is unidentified.

The germline V and J ends were trimmed by 1 base and 0 bases, with 10 bases remaining between them. Germline V gene data show CDR1 as DFQATT and CDR2 as SNEGSKA (reference sequence). The CDR3 extends over 16 amino acids. Study findings and constraints: The study conceded that relatively few individuals underwent its TCR sequencing and HLA analysis.

The source is a human donor with multiple sclerosis. The chain couples TRBV20-1 to TRBJ2-6; possible D gene TRBD1, 6 bases. The sample comprised CD4+ T cells from PBMCs. DNA of the CDR3: TGCAGTGCTAGAGCCAGGGACACCTCTGGGGCCAACGTCCTGACTTTC. It encodes CSARARDTSGANVLTF.